The sequence of this T cell receptor (beta chain) was determined in a study of breast tumors, draining lymph nodes, adjacent tissues. Study observations and caveats: Compared with lymph nodes, tumors were less diverse; compared with nontumor tissue, more.

This clonotype has at least ten counts. What it binds is not known. Breast cancer patients provided tissue from their axillary draining lymph nodes. TCRdb ran MiXCR on the multiplex PCR reads and lists one entry per CDR3 protein. The profile shows around 130,000 distinct CDR3 sequences, about 33% of them singletons. Germline CDR1 reads SNHLY; CDR2 reads FYNNEI. CDR3 length: 12 amino acids. V dropped 7 bases and J dropped 3 bases, with 10 bases sitting between them. The V and J genes are TRBV2 and TRBJ2-7; D gene uncertain. The specimen was axillary lymph node tissue. This receptor was taken from a female donor with breast cancer. Some clones in this sample may be carry-over from other donors' samples. Here the CDR3 reads CASTTAGYEQYF. Here the CDR3 DNA reads TGTGCCAGCACAACTGCAGGCTACGAGCAGTACTTC.